This entry lists 15 T cell receptor beta chains sequenced from one sample in a study of OX40 agonist ivuxolimab in advanced cancers. Here immunoSEQ multiplex PCR was the method, and the copy in TCRdb shows in-frame clones only, minus some. The table has some 33,000 clones, 84% seen once; the top ten hold 20% to 25%. The sequenced sample was CD4+ or CD8+ T cells sorted from blood, obtained in a trial of the OX40 agonist ivuxolimab. The receptor set was obtained from an adult with an advanced solid tumor such as melanoma, head and neck, liver or kidney cancer.

V usage is TRBV11-1 and J usage is TRBJ2-1; D unresolved. V shed 4 bases and J shed 6 bases, with 10 bases lying between them. Per the germline V gene, CDR1 is SGHAT and CDR2 is FQDESV (reference sequence). The CDR3 runs 13 residues. The CDR3 coding sequence is TGTGCCAGCAGCTCTCTCCACGGCAATGAGCAGTTCTTC. Translation: CASSSLHGNEQFF.

The sample holds a few counts of this clone. The chain recombines TRBV28 with TRBJ2-6; 8 nucleotides match TRBD1. Unmatched junction bases numbered 2, after V lost 7 bases and J lost 0 bases. Germline V gives CDR1 MDHEN, CDR2 SYDVKM. CDR3 size: 15 residues. CDR3 sequence (DNA): TGTGCCAGCACAGGGGGCCTCTCTGGGGCCAACGTCCTGACTTTC. This translates into CASTGGLSGANVLTF.

The chain combines TRBV5-1 with TRBJ2-1, with 11 bases matching TRBD2. CDR3 length equals 17 residues. In germline, CDR1 is SGHRS, CDR2 YFSETQ. V lost 0 bases, J lost 7 bases, and 9 bases stayed unmatched. CDR3 nucleotide sequence: TGCGCCAGCAGCTTGGTCAATAGCGGGAGGGCCCGTAATGAGCAGTTCTTC. Amino acids: CASSLVNSGRARNEQFF.

The chain links TRBV13 to TRBJ2-5; possible D gene TRBD2, 5 bases. CDR1 is PRHDT, CDR2 FYEKMQ, per germline (reference sequence). CDR3 length: 14 amino acids. V lost 0 bases to trimming and J lost 2 bases, with 7 bases between them. The CDR3 region has the DNA TGTGCCAGCAGCTTAGGTGAGGGACAAGAGACCCAGTACTTC. Translating it yields CASSLGEGQETQYF.

This clone was observed a handful of times. This chain uses TRBV19 with TRBJ1-1; D is unclear. Germline values: CDR1 LNHDA, CDR2 SQIVND (reference sequence). This CDR3 is 13 amino acids long. Trimming removed 2 bases from V and 5 bases from J, with 9 bases in between. The CDR3 loop is CASSISQRTEAFF. For the CDR3, the DNA is TGTGCCAGTAGTATAAGTCAGCGGACTGAAGCTTTCTTT.

The chain couples TRBV6-1 to TRBJ2-6; D gene ambiguous. The germline V and J ends were trimmed by 1 base and 0 bases, with 4 bases remaining between them. The CDR3 contains 15 residues. Germline V CDR1 and CDR2: MNHNS, SASEGT. The CDR3 loop is CASSEDSSGANVLTF. CDR3 bases: TGTGCCAGCAGTGAAGACAGCTCTGGGGCCAACGTCCTGACTTTC.

V gene TRBV6-5 combines with J gene TRBJ2-7; no firm D call. V was pared by 4 bases and J by 3 bases, with 13 bases between. The CDR3 spans 14 residues. Germline CDR1 is MNHEY and CDR2 is SVGAGI. The CDR3 protein is CASSFGRTNYEQYF. DNA for the CDR3: TGTGCCAGCAGTTTTGGCAGAACGAACTACGAGCAGTACTTC.

The count of this clone is one. The chain links TRBV27 to TRBJ2-3, with TRBD2 identical over 7 bases. The germline V gene encodes CDR1 MNHEY and CDR2 SMNVEV (reference sequence). This CDR3 comprises 15 residues. Trimming took 5 bases from V and 5 from J; bases not matched to a gene: 10. The CDR3 reads CASSLGGGPIDTQYF. Here the CDR3 DNA reads TGTGCCAGCAGTCTGGGGGGAGGGCCGATAGATACGCAGTATTTT.

This clone showed up just once. The CDR3 nucleotides read TGTGCCAGCAGCGCAGGGGGCAGCTCACCCCTCCACTTT. Amino acid sequence: CASSAGGSSPLHF. This rearrangement joins TRBV7-9 to TRBJ1-6, with 8 bases aligning to TRBD1. The CDR3 extends over 13 amino acids. The V segment lost 5 bases and the J segment 10 bases; nucleotides outside the gene matches: 4. Germline V gives CDR1 SEHNR, CDR2 FQNEAQ (reference sequence).

The chain is built from TRBV6-1 and TRBJ2-2, with TRBD2 identical over 7 bases. V shed 3 bases and J 6 bases; nucleotides not matched to a gene: 10. The CDR3 has 16 amino acids. The germline V gene encodes CDR1 MNHNS and CDR2 SASEGT. Here the CDR3 reads CASSESTDAGAGELFF. The CDR3 coding sequence is TGTGCCAGCAGTGAGAGTACGGACGCGGGGGCCGGGGAGCTGTTTTTT.

This chain uses TRBV7-6 with TRBJ2-5; the D gene could be TRBD1 or TRBD2 (5 bases each). Germline V gene data show CDR1 as SGHVS and CDR2 as FNYEAQ. V was clipped by 7 bases and J by 1 base, with 16 bases between them. The CDR3 is 15 residues long. The CDR3 nucleotides are TGTGCCAGCAACGTTCCGGGGCAGGCCCAAGAGACCCAGTACTTC. Protein: CASNVPGQAQETQYF.

The rearrangement links TRBV6-5 to TRBJ1-1, with 7 bases matching TRBD1. The junction had 7 bases not matched to a gene; V was cut back by 6 bases and J by 3 bases. Looked up from germline, CDR1 is MNHEY and CDR2 is SVGAGI. The length of the CDR3 is 14 residues. The CDR3 region has the DNA TGTGCCAGCAGCTTGACAGGGTCGGACACTGAAGCTTTCTTT. Protein sequence: CASSLTGSDTEAFF.

This chain uses TRBV7-9 with TRBJ2-7; D is possibly TRBD2 (5 bases). V was clipped by 4 bases and J by 3 bases, with 10 bases between them. Germline V gene data show CDR1 as SEHNR and CDR2 as FQNEAQ (reference sequence). CDR3 length equals 13 residues. CDR3 sequence (DNA): TGTGCCAGCAGCTCCGGGGTTGTCTACGAGCAGTACTTC. This gives the protein CASSSGVVYEQYF.

The chain couples TRBV9 to TRBJ2-7; D unclear. Germline V lookup: CDR1 SGDLS, CDR2 YYNGEE. The CDR3 is 16 residues long. The V gene lost 0 bases and the J gene lost 3 bases, with 16 bases spanning the gap. The CDR3 loop is CASSVDPDPQYYEQYF. The CDR3 DNA reads TGTGCCAGCAGCGTAGACCCAGACCCTCAATACTACGAGCAGTACTTC.

The CDR3 nucleotides read TGTGCCAGCAGCGAGGCGGGAGGGCCCTACCACAATGAGCAGTTCTTC. Protein product: CASSEAGGPYHNEQFF. The chain recombines TRBV9 with TRBJ2-1, with TRBD2 matching over 9 bases. V gave up 3 bases and J gave up 5 bases; unmatched junction bases: 9. The CDR3 loop spans 16 amino acids. In germline, CDR1 is SGDLS, CDR2 YYNGEE.